One and the same sample provided the 6 T cell receptor beta chains below, sequenced in a study of blood T cells in healthy people across ages. For the second PCR, which ran for about 6 to 11 cycles, a sample-barcoded 5' primer and a J-beta primer mix were used. TCRdb called the 5' RACE reads again in MiXCR, with one record for every CDR3 protein. The sample includes just over 800,000 distinct CDR3 sequences, approximately 67% of them seen just once. Sequencing was done on a sample of blood. All receptors derive from a man aged 25-40 years in good health.

In this sample, this clonotype turned up a few times. This chain joins TRBV4-2 and TRBJ2-1, with 11 nucleotides matching TRBD2. The CDR3 covers 12 residues. V shed 0 bases, J shed 14 bases, and the junction held 0 bases outside the gene matches. Germline CDR1 and CDR2: LGHNA and YNFKEQ. The CDR3 nucleotides are TGTGCCAGCAGCCAAGATAGCGGGGGGGAGTTCTTC. Translated: CASSQDSGGEFF.

This clonotype was seen more than once but under ten times. The V call is TRBV20-1, the J call TRBJ2-3, with no clear D. Trimming pared 0 bases from V and 1 base from J, leaving 5 bases between. From germline, CDR1 is DFQATT and CDR2 SNEGSKA (reference sequence). The length of the CDR3 is 13 residues. The CDR3 DNA reads TGCAGTGCTAGAGATGCTGGCACAGATACGCAGTATTTT. This translates into CSARDAGTDTQYF.

There are a few counts of this clonotype. V is TRBV5-1 and J is TRBJ1-1, with D perhaps TRBD1 (5 bases). V was shortened by 1 base and J by 1 base, with 11 bases between the two germline ends. Germline CDR1 is SGHRS and CDR2 is YFSETQ. The CDR3 sequence is 15 residues long. The CDR3 reads CASSLRGRSNTEAFF. The CDR3 nucleotides are TGCGCCAGCAGCTTGAGGGGACGTTCGAACACTGAAGCTTTCTTT.

The chain combines TRBV12-3 or TRBV12-4 with TRBJ2-1, with TRBD2 matching over 11 bases. This CDR3 is built from 13 residues. After removal of 10 bases from V and 6 bases from J, the junction contained 5 bases not matched to a gene. The CDR3 region has the DNA TGTGCCACCGGGACTAGCGGATCCAATGAGCAGTTCTTC. This codes for CATGTSGSNEQFF.

This chain uses TRBV7-3 with TRBJ2-1; unclear D gene. The CDR3 covers 12 residues. V was cut by 4 bases and J by 9 bases, with 10 bases left in between. Per germline, CDR1 SGHTA and CDR2 FQGTGA. CDR3 coding DNA: TGTGCCAGCAGCTCGAAGGACGGTGAGCAGTTCTTC. Translated, it gives CASSSKDGEQFF.

The chain is built from TRBV29-1 and TRBJ2-3, with 8 bases aligning to TRBD2. V shed 4 bases and J 0 bases; nucleotides not matched to a gene: 6. The length of the CDR3 is 15 residues. Germline V gene data show CDR1 as SQVTM and CDR2 as ANQGSEA. In DNA form, the CDR3 reads TGCAGCGTTGCCGGGGGGGGCCTCAGCACAGATACGCAGTATTTT. As protein: CSVAGGGLSTDTQYF.